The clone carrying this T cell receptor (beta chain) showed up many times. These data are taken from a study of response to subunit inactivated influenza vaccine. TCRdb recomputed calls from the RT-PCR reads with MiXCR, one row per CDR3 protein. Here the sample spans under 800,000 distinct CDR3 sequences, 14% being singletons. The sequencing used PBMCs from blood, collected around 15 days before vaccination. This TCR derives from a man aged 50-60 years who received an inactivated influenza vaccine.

The CDR3 is CASSEPGTGVNSPLHF. The CDR3 coding sequence is TGTGCCAGCAGTGAACCGGGGACAGGGGTCAATTCACCCCTCCACTTT. The chain links TRBV25-1 to TRBJ1-6; 10 bases line up with TRBD1. There are 16 residues in the CDR3. Germline CDR1 is MGHDK and CDR2 is SYGVNS. V was pared by 2 bases and J by 7 bases, with 5 bases of the junction left unmatched.